These T cell receptor beta chains were read from a single sample in a study of OX40 agonist ivuxolimab in advanced cancers. The assay was immunoSEQ multiplex PCR, and TCRdb's table has in-frame clones only and misses some. Here the sample spans some 97,000 clones, around 91% being singletons. The source material was CD4+ or CD8+ T cells sorted from blood, sampled in a trial of the OX40 agonist ivuxolimab. All receptors derive from an adult with an advanced solid tumor such as melanoma, head and neck, liver or kidney cancer. CDR3s include the opening cysteine and the closing phenylalanine or tryptophan. The D gene is left open where the match is weak. Clone size is given for some rows only: seen once, a few or many times, or a class if the clone is expanded.

TRBV5-1	TRBD2	TRBJ2-1	NA	CASSAGTSGANEQFF	TGCGCCAGCAGCGCGGGGACTAGCGGGGCCAATGAGCAGTTCTTC
TRBV15	NA	TRBJ2-1	NA	CATSKGGRAEQFF	TGTGCCACCAGCAAAGGTGGAAGAGCTGAGCAGTTCTTC
TRBV30	NA	TRBJ2-3	NA	CAWEGGADTQYF	TGTGCCTGGGAAGGGGGGGCAGATACGCAGTATTTT
TRBV11-3	NA	TRBJ2-3	NA	CASSRGPQNTDTQYF	TGTGCCAGCAGCCGGGGACCACAAAACACAGATACGCAGTATTTT
TRBV13	NA	TRBJ2-7	NA	CASSLGRSSGKGYEQYF	TGTGCCAGCAGCTTAGGACGAAGTAGCGGTAAAGGCTACGAGCAGTACTTC
TRBV7-9	NA	TRBJ1-2	NA	CASSLPGGGYGYTF	TGTGCCAGCAGCTTACCCGGGGGAGGCTATGGCTACACCTTC
TRBV27	TRBD2	TRBJ2-7	NA	CASSLRPSGAFSYEQYF	TGTGCCAGCAGTTTAAGGCCTAGCGGGGCCTTCTCCTACGAGCAGTACTTC
TRBV6-1	NA	TRBJ1-4	NA	CASSVYGNNEKLFF	TGTGCCAGCAGCGTATACGGAAACAATGAAAAACTGTTTTTT
TRBV2	NA	TRBJ1-2	NA	CASTRDGPNYGYTF	TGTGCCAGCACCAGGGACGGTCCTAACTATGGCTACACCTTC
TRBV5-1	NA	TRBJ1-2	NA	CASSLGGANYGYTF	TGCGCCAGCAGCTTGGGAGGGGCAAACTATGGCTACACCTTC
TRBV19	TRBD2	TRBJ2-2	NA	CASSISGGATGELFF	TGTGCCAGTAGTATTAGCGGGGGGGCGACCGGGGAGCTGTTTTTT
TRBV11-2	NA	TRBJ2-5	NA	CASSLDGQSHGQETQYF	TGTGCCAGCAGCTTAGATGGACAGAGCCACGGGCAAGAGACCCAGTACTTC
TRBV11-2	NA	TRBJ1-6	NA	CASSLRGYSPLHF	TGTGCCAGCAGCTTAAGAGGGTACTCACCCCTCCACTTT
TRBV19	TRBD2	TRBJ2-4	NA	CASSIEGVLAGQGAKNIQYF	TGTGCCAGTAGTATAGAAGGGGTCCTAGCGGGGCAAGGGGCCAAAAACATTCAGTACTTC
TRBV11-2	TRBD2	TRBJ2-7	few	CASSLVGGRGVDEQYF	TGTGCCAGCAGCTTAGTTGGCGGGAGGGGTGTGGACGAGCAGTACTTC
TRBV30	NA	TRBJ2-1	NA	CAWTGTRRYNEQFF	TGTGCCTGGACCGGGACACGCCGGTACAATGAGCAGTTCTTC
TRBV2	NA	TRBJ2-5	NA	CASMVRFQETQYF	TGTGCCAGCATGGTTAGGTTCCAAGAGACCCAGTACTTC
TRBV6-5	TRBD1	TRBJ2-7	NA	CASRRQGGSSYEQYF	TGTGCCAGCAGGCGACAGGGCGGTAGCTCCTACGAGCAGTACTTC
TRBV7-2	TRBD2	TRBJ2-5	NA	CASSLGTRWETQYF	TGTGCCAGCAGCTTAGGGACTAGATGGGAGACCCAGTACTTC
TRBV18	TRBD2	TRBJ2-7	NA	CASSRGGAFEQYF	TGTGCCAGCTCGCGCGGGGGGGCTTTCGAGCAGTACTTC
TRBV4-1	NA	TRBJ1-2	NA	CASSQAAGLGYGYTF	TGCGCCAGCAGCCAAGCGGCGGGGCTCGGCTATGGCTACACCTTC
TRBV5-1	NA	TRBJ2-3	once	CASSLNTGATDTQYF	TGCGCCAGCAGCTTGAATACAGGAGCCACAGATACGCAGTATTTT
TRBV27	TRBD2	TRBJ2-5	NA	CASSHGGSQETQYF	TGTGCCAGCTCCCACGGCGGGAGCCAAGAGACCCAGTACTTC
TRBV5-1	TRBD1	TRBJ2-1	NA	CASSFSPGGSSYNEQFF	TGCGCCAGCAGCTTTTCTCCAGGGGGAAGCTCCTACAATGAGCAGTTCTTC
TRBV28	NA	TRBJ1-5	NA	CASSHQNQPQHF	TGTGCCAGCAGTCACCAGAATCAGCCCCAGCATTTT
TRBV6-6	TRBD1	TRBJ1-1	NA	CASSSRRQGPHVAFF	TGTGCCAGCAGCAGCCGCAGACAGGGCCCACATGTAGCTTTCTTT
TRBV6-5	NA	TRBJ2-1	NA	CASSQQWAYNEQFF	TGTGCCAGCAGCCAACAATGGGCCTACAATGAGCAGTTCTTC
TRBV6-5	TRBD1	TRBJ2-1	NA	CATTLGQGLDEQFF	TGTGCCACCACGTTGGGACAGGGGTTGGATGAGCAGTTCTTC
TRBV27	TRBD1	TRBJ2-1	NA	CASSPLGQGIYNEQFF	TGTGCCAGCAGTCCGCTCGGACAGGGGATTTACAATGAGCAGTTCTTC
TRBV6-1	TRBD1	TRBJ1-5	NA	CASSEGSGGFWQPQHF	TGTGCCAGCAGTGAAGGTTCAGGGGGCTTCTGGCAGCCCCAGCATTTT
TRBV5-1	TRBD1	TRBJ1-1	NA	CASSPGQGKAFF	TGCGCCAGCAGCCCAGGACAGGGGAAAGCTTTCTTT
TRBV5-1	TRBD2	TRBJ2-1	NA	CASSLDRGGLAGGYNEQFF	TGCGCCAGCAGCTTGGACAGGGGAGGACTAGCGGGTGGCTACAATGAGCAGTTCTTC
TRBV6-5	NA	TRBJ1-1	NA	CASREPPGATEAFF	TGTGCCAGCAGGGAGCCTCCAGGGGCTACTGAAGCTTTCTTT